The source of this T cell receptor (beta chain) is a study of shared clonotypes between healthy human individuals. V lost 6 bases and J lost 0; bases outside the gene matches: 1. The CDR3 is 15 amino acids. CDR1 is SNHLY, CDR2 FYNNEI, per germline. Repertoires were generated with immunoSEQ multiplex PCR, while TCRdb's copy carries only in-frame clones and drops some. Altogether hundreds of thousands of clones are present, 60% to 75% being singletons, with the ten largest covering more than 1.5%. Turning to this clone: A read error likely explains this, since a far larger clone differs by one base. This specimen includes other DNA sequences encoding the same CDR3.

This TCR was recovered from a woman in her 30s in good health. Sequenced input: memory CD4+ T cells sorted from blood. Regarding subset: CD45RA-negative fraction. The rearrangement links TRBV2 to TRBJ2-3; 12 bases are shared with TRBD2. The CDR3 sequence: CASRGTSGSTDTQYF. CDR3 DNA sequence: TGTGCCAGCAGGGGGACTAGCGGGAGCACAGATACGCAGTATTTT.